This section outlines one T cell receptor beta chain sequence together with its context. The antigen remains unidentified. CDR3 length: 15 amino acids. Trimming took 4 bases from V and 4 from J, leaving 15 bases between them. Germline assignment: CDR1 SGDLS and CDR2 YYNGEE. The data derive from a study of T cells after yellow fever vaccination. Findings of the study overall: A limited proportion of clonotypes was detected within both the CD4 and CD8 compartments. Repertoires sorted by FACS could include abundant clonotypes that are contaminants from the bulk population.

The study made its TCR cDNA through 5'RACE template switching. That step introduced a universal primer site along with UMIs. TCRdb re-derived calls from the 5' RACE reads in MiXCR, one entry per CDR3 protein. The repertoire holds 450,000 to 600,000 distinct CDR3 sequences, with around a sixth as singletons. The sequence was collected from a man aged 18 to 30 who received the YFV17D yellow fever vaccine. The specimen comprised PBMCs, sampled less than 6 days after the first yellow fever vaccination. V gene TRBV9 combines with J gene TRBJ1-3, with a possible D match to TRBD1 (6 bases). The CDR3 bases are TGTGCCAGCAGCCTGACAGGCGCGGAAGGAAACACCATATATTTT. This encodes CASSLTGAEGNTIYF.